A single sample gave rise to the 5 T cell receptor beta chains below, sequenced in a study of T cell changes during pregnancy in multiple sclerosis. TCRdb's copy holds only in-frame clones and misses some; the assay was immunoSEQ multiplex PCR. This table holds approximately 79,000 clones, around 90% found once. Source: CD4+ T cells from peripheral blood mononuclear cells, taken before pregnancy. These receptors all come from a female donor with multiple sclerosis, enrolled in a pregnancy study.

The rearrangement links TRBV30 to TRBJ2-7, with 7 bases identical to TRBD1. Germline-derived CDR1 and CDR2 are GTSNPN and SVGIG (reference sequence). V shed 0 bases and J 6 bases; nucleotides not matched to a gene: 5. The CDR3 consists of 13 residues. The chain's CDR3 is CAWSVNRGAEQYF. The CDR3 nucleotides are TGTGCCTGGAGTGTGAACAGGGGCGCCGAGCAGTACTTC.

This chain links TRBV11-2 with TRBJ2-1; the match to TRBD2 covers 10 bases. This CDR3 comprises 16 residues. Looked up from germline, CDR1 is SGHAT and CDR2 is FQNNGV. The J segment lost 6 bases and the V segment lost 2 bases, leaving 7 bases of the junction unmatched. This CDR3 reads CASSLTSGKGGNEQFF. CDR3 DNA: TGTGCCAGCAGCTTAACTAGCGGGAAAGGAGGCAATGAGCAGTTCTTC.

The chain employs TRBV28 and TRBJ2-1, with D unresolved. The CDR3 runs 14 residues. The V end lost 6 bases, the J end lost 0 bases, and 9 bases lay between the germline ends. Per germline, CDR1 MDHEN and CDR2 SYDVKM. CDR3 DNA: TGTGCCAGCAGGATTAGAGCCTCCTACAATGAGCAGTTCTTC. It specifies CASRIRASYNEQFF.

This clone was detected a few times. V is TRBV7-9 and J is TRBJ1-2, with TRBD1 matching over 10 bases. The CDR3 has 14 amino acids. Trimming took 1 base from V and 8 from J; bases not matched to a gene: 4. CDR1 and CDR2 from the germline V gene are SEHNR and FQNEAQ (reference sequence). The CDR3 loop is CASSLGGTGDGYTF. Written as DNA, the CDR3 is TGTGCCAGCAGCTTAGGGGGGACAGGGGACGGCTACACCTTC.

The rearrangement links TRBV7-3 to TRBJ2-1; D is perhaps TRBD1 (6 bases). This CDR3 spans 15 amino acids. The germline V gene encodes CDR1 SGHTA and CDR2 FQGTGA. The ends were cut back, 5 bases at V and 5 bases at J, with 16 bases in the middle. The CDR3 here is CASSTDRSGNNEQFF. Written as DNA, the CDR3 is TGTGCCAGCAGCACGGACAGATCCGGAAACAATGAGCAGTTCTTC.